This T cell receptor (beta chain) was captured by sequencing in a study of shared clonotypes between healthy human individuals (dated by TCRdb to between 2020 and 2021). With respect to the entire study: A couple of women and a few men aged 18 to 49 years were included in the cohort. Per donor, three plates each were used for CD4 naive and CD4 memory, two for CD8 naive, and one for CD8 memory. The study deeply sequenced blood TCR repertoires of about 5 healthy adults to estimate repertoire size and the extent of clonotype sharing between individuals. Libraries were prepared and TCR repertoires were sequenced by different laboratories using diverse techniques, in order to increase sequencing depth and limit assay-specific biases. Between about 0.85 and 8.9 billion PBMCs per donor were obtained by leukapheresis.

CDR1 and CDR2, per the germline V gene (reference sequence), are LNHNV and YYDKDF. CDR3 length: 15 amino acids, cysteine to phenylalanine. Solely the CDR3 DNA is kept, with 45 bases framed from the first base. V lost 1 base and J lost 0 bases; the stretch between them is 10 bases long. Using the deep immunoSEQ assay, multiplex PCR amplified TCR CDR3 regions from genomic DNA. Genomic DNA extracted from each cell subset was distributed evenly over all wells of several immunoSEQ 96-well plates, and each plate served as one replicate. For sorted subsets, 150 to 250 ng genomic DNA, equal to 25,000 to 35,000 T cell genomes, was loaded into each replicate PCR. The purified libraries were quantified using a Qubit 3.0 fluorometer, sized with a Bioanalyzer 2100, and then quantified again using the KAPA Library Quantification kit. Every immunoSEQ 96-well plate was sequenced on a dedicated single-read 150-cycle Illumina NextSeq 550 flow cell. Per the original workflow: The immunoSEQ output contained only junctional sequences without quality scores, so filtering could not match that applied to full-length reads. To assign V/J genes and CDR3, sequences were annotated against IMGT germline references using PyIR, a Python wrapper for IgBLAST v1.9. Any read was removed if the V/J assignment was weak (E-value above 1e-6), the CDR3 was missing, or the read contained stop codons, out-of-frame junctions, or ambiguous translated residues. A V3J clonotype was defined by an identical inferred V gene, J gene, and CDR3 amino acid sequence. Percentage overlap between repertoires was calculated by dividing the number of shared unique clonotypes by the size of the smaller repertoire. Richness of each repertoire was evaluated using RTK rarefaction, the Chao1 estimator, and Recon v2.1 estimates of unobserved clonotypes. Generation probabilities were computed with OLGA for all TCRbeta clonotypes obtained by the gDNA method from a few donors. Entries here come from immuneACCESS through TCRdb and include only in-frame sequences with V and J called. Some clones fail to appear in such tables; in the studies checked, an unresolved V gene covers under half of the shortfall, and the cause of the remainder is unknown. V and J calls and clone size come straight from that table; D and trimming were deduced from the DNA. A total of more than 2,000,000 clones appear in this sample, 85% to 95% of them only once. Roughly 0.36% of the sample is taken by the ten largest.

Findings and caveats that apply to the study as a whole: Estimated clonotype richness was generally larger for naive than for memory subsets. The genetic and exposure-history diversity represented was limited by the small number of donors. Even with the large sequencing depth, rarefaction of the sorted-subset datasets indicated that sequencing was incomplete. Pairwise subsampling led to the expectation that sequencing depth would affect the degree of clonotype sharing among donors. Higher generation probabilities were observed for clonotypes shared by all four sorted-subset donors than for non-shared clonotypes. About 5% of naive CD4, approximately 3.7% of naive CD8, about 2.4% of memory CD4, and approximately 0.4% of memory CD8 clonotypes were shared across several donors. Sampling was limited to blood, and TCR repertoires in tissue likely differ from TCR repertoires in blood.

Of note for this clone: Its specific antigen is unknown. There are no base qualities to consult, and no much larger clone falls within one base.

The donors were healthy, HIV-negative adults who had no recently reported acute infections or vaccinations. Every donor was a Caucasian adult living in Nashville, Tennessee, USA. CD4+ T cells were enriched by magnetic negative selection; naive cells were then positively selected on CD45RA, and the negative fraction formed the memory subset. After blood collection by leukapheresis, PBMCs were isolated using Ficoll-Histopaque density gradient centrifugation and then cryopreserved in the vapor phase of liquid nitrogen. Purity and quantity of every magnetically sorted T cell population were checked by analytical flow cytometry. Genomic DNA was isolated from every sorted fraction and measured by UV absorbance on a Nanodrop 2000c.

The TCR sequence derives from a man younger than 35 in good health. Some clones in this sample may be carry-over from other donors' samples. The sequence is built from TRBV15 and TRBJ2-7; the D gene is not confidently resolved. Sample: naive CD4+ T cells from PBMCs. This specimen's cell subset or site label, interpreted: CD45RA+ positively selected. The CDR3 sequence is CATSRVLGISYEQYF. At the DNA level, the sequence is TGTGCCACCAGCAGAGTTTTAGGGATCTCCTACGAGCAGTACTTC.